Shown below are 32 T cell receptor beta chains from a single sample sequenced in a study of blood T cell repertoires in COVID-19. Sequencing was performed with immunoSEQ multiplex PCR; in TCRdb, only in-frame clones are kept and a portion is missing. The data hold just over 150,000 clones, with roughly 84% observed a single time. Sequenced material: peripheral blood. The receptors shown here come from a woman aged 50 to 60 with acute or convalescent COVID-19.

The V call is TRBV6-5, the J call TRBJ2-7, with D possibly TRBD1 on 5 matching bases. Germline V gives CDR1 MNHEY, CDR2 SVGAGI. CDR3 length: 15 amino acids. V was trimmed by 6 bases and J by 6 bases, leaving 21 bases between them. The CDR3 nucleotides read TGTGCCAGCAGGGGCGGCCTGATGATCCAGGGCGAGCAGTACTTC. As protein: CASRGGLMIQGEQYF.

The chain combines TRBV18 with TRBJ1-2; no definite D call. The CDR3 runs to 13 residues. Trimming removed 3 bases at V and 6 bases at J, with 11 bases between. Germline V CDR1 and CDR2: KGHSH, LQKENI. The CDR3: CASSPIQEDGYTF. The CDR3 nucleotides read TGTGCCAGCTCACCGATCCAGGAGGATGGCTACACCTTC.

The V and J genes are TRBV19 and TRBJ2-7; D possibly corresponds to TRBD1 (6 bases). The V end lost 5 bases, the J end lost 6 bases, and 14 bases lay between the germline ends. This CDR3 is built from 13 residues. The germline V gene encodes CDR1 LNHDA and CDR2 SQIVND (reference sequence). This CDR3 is CASSPTGTGEQYF. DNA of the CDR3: TGTGCCAGTAGTCCTACAGGGACCGGCGAGCAGTACTTC.

The CDR3 nucleotides are TGTGCCAGCAGGGAGACCAACAATCAGCCCCAGCATTTT. Its translation is CASRETNNQPQHF. The chain uses TRBV6-5 and TRBJ1-5; no reliable D call. V shed 6 bases and J shed 3 bases, with 9 bases lying between them. The CDR3 length is 13 residues. CDR1 is MNHEY and CDR2 is SVGAGI in the germline V gene.

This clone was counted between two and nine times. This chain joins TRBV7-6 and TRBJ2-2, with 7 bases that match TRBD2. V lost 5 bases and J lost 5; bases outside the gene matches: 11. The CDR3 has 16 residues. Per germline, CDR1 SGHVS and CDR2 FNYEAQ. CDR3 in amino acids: CASSPEAGDLTGELFF. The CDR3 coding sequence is TGTGCCAGCAGCCCTGAGGCGGGAGATTTAACCGGGGAGCTGTTTTTT.

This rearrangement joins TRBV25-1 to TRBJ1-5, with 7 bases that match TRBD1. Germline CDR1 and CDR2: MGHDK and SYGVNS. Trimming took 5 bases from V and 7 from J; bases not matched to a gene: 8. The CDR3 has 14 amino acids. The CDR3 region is CASSKTGARQPQHF. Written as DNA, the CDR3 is TGTGCCAGCAGTAAAACAGGGGCCCGCCAGCCCCAGCATTTT.

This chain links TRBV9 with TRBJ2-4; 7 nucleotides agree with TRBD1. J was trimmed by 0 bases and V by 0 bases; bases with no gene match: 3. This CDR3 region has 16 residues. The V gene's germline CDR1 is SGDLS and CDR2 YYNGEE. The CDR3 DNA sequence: TGTGCCAGCAGCGTAGGGACAGGTCTAGCCAAAAACATTCAGTACTTC. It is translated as CASSVGTGLAKNIQYF.

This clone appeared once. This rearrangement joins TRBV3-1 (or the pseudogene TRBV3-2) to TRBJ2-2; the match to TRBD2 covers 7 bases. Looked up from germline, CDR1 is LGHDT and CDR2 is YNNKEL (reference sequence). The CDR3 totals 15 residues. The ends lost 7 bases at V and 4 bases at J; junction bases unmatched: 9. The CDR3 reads CASTNRLALTGELFF. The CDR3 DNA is TGTGCCAGCACCAATCGACTAGCCCTCACCGGGGAGCTGTTTTTT.

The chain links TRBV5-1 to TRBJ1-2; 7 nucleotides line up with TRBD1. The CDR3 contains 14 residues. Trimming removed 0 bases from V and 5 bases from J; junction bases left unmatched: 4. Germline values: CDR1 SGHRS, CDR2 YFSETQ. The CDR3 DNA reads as TGCGCCAGCAGCTTGGCGGGGACAGTTTATGGCTACACCTTC. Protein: CASSLAGTVYGYTF. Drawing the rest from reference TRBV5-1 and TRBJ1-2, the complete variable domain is KAGVTQTPRYLIKTRGQQVTLSCSPISGHRSVSWYQQTPGQGLQFLFEYFSETQRNKGNFPGRFSGRQFSNSRSEMNVSTLELGDSALYLCASSLAGTVYGYTFGSGTRLTVV.

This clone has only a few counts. The CDR3 coding sequence is TGTGCCAGCTCACCGGGACTAGCGGGGGGGAGAAACGAGCAGTACTTC. Encoded protein: CASSPGLAGGRNEQYF. The chain is built from TRBV18 and TRBJ2-7, with TRBD2 identical over 16 bases. Germline V CDR1 and CDR2: KGHSH, LQKENI. V gave up 3 bases and J gave up 5 bases; unmatched junction bases: 4. The CDR3 runs 16 residues.

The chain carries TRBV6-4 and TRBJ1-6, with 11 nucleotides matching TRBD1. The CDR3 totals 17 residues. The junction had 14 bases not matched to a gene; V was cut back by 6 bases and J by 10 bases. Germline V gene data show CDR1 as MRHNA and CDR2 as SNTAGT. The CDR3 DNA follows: TGTGCCAGCAGAAAATCCGGGACAGGGGGTATCGGATCACCCCTCCACTTT. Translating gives CASRKSGTGGIGSPLHF.

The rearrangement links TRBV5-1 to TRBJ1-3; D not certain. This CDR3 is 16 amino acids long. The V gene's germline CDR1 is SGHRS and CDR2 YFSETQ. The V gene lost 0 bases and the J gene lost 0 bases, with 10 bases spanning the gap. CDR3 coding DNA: TGCGCCAGCAGCTTGGATACCGGTGGCTCTGGAAACACCATATATTTT. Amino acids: CASSLDTGGSGNTIYF.

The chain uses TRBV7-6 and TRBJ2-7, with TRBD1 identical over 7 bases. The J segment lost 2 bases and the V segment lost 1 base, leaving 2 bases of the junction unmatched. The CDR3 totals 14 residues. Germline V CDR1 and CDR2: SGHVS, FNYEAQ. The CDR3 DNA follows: TGTGCCAGCAGCTTAGAGGGGGCCGCCTACGAGCAGTACTTC. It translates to CASSLEGAAYEQYF.

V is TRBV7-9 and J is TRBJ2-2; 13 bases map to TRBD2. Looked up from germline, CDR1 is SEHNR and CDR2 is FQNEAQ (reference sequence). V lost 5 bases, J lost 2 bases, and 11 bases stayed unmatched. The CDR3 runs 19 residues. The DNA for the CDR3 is TGTGCCAGCAGCCAATCTTCCGGACTAGCGGGGGCCAACACCGGGGAGCTGTTTTTT. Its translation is CASSQSSGLAGANTGELFF. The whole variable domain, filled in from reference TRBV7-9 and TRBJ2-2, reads DTGVSQNPRHKITKRGQNVTFRCDPISEHNRLYWYRQTLGQGPEFLTYFQNEAQLEKSRLLSDRFSAERPKGSFSTLEIQRTEQGDSAMYLCASSQSSGLAGANTGELFFGEGSRLTVL.

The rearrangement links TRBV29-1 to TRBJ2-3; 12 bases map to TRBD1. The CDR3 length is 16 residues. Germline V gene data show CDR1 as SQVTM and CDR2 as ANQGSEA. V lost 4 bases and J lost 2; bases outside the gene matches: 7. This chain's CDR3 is CSVAGTGGFYTDTQYF. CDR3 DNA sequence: TGCAGCGTTGCCGGGACAGGGGGCTTCTACACAGATACGCAGTATTTT.

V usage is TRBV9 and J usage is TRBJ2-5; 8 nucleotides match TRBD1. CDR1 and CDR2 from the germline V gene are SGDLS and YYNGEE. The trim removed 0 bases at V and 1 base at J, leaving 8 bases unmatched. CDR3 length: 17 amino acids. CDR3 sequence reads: CASSVDGQGRGQETQYF. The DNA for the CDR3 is TGTGCCAGCAGCGTAGACGGACAGGGCCGAGGCCAAGAGACCCAGTACTTC.

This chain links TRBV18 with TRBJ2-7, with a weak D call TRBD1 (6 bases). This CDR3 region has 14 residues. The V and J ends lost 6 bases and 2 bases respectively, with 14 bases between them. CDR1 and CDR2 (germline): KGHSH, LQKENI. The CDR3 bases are TGTGCCAGCTCCCAGTGGGGGCACCCCTACGAGCAGTACTTC. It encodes CASSQWGHPYEQYF.

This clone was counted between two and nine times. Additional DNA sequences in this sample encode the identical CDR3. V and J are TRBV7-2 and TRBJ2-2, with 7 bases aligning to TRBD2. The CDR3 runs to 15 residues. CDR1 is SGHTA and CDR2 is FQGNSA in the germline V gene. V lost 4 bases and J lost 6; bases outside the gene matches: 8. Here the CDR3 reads CASSSGLRGAGELFF. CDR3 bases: TGTGCCAGCAGCTCGGGCCTTCGGGGGGCCGGGGAGCTGTTTTTT.

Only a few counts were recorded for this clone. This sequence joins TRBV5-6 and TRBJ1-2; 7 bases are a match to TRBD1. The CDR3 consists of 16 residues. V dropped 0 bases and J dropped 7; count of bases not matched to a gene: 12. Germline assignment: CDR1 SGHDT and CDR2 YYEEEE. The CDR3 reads CASSLGPAQGMGGYTF. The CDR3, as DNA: TGTGCCAGCAGCTTGGGACCCGCACAGGGGATGGGTGGCTACACCTTC.

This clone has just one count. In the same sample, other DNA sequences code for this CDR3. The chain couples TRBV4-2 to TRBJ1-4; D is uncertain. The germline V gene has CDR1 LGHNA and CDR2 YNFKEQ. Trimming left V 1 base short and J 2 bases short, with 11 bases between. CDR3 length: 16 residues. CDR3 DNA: TGTGCCAGCAGCCAAGGGACGGGGAGGACTAATGAAAAACTGTTTTTT. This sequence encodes CASSQGTGRTNEKLFF.

For the CDR3, the DNA is TGTGCCAGCAGCGAACAGGGAGAGCAGTACTTC. Translated, it gives CASSEQGEQYF. The rearrangement links TRBV3-1 (or the pseudogene TRBV3-2) to TRBJ2-7; D may be TRBD1 (6 bases). The CDR3 contains 11 residues. Per germline, CDR1 LGHDT and CDR2 YNNKEL (reference sequence). Trimming pared 5 bases from V and 7 bases from J, leaving 9 bases between.

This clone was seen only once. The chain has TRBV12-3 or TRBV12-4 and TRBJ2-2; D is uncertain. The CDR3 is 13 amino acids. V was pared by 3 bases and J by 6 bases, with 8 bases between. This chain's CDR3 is CASSFSRAGELFF. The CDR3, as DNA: TGTGCCAGCAGTTTCTCCCGAGCCGGGGAGCTGTTTTTT.

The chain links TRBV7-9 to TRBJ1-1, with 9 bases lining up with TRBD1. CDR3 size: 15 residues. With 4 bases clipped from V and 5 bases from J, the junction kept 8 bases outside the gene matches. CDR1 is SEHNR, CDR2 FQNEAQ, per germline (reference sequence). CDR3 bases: TGTGCCAGCAGCTCCTCCGGGACAGGGTGGACTGAAGCTTTCTTT. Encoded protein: CASSSSGTGWTEAFF.

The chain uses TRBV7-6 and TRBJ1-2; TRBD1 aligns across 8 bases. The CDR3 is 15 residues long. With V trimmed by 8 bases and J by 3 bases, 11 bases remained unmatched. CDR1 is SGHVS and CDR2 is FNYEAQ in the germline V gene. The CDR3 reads CASGPRQGRDYGYTF. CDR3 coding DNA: TGTGCCAGCGGACCCCGACAGGGGAGGGACTATGGCTACACCTTC.

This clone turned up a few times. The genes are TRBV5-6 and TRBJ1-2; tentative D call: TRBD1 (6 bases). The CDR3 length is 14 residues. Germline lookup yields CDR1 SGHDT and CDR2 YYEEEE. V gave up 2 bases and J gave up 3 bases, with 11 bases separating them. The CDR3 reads CASSFATGHYGYTF. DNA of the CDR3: TGTGCCAGCAGCTTTGCCACAGGGCACTATGGCTACACCTTC.

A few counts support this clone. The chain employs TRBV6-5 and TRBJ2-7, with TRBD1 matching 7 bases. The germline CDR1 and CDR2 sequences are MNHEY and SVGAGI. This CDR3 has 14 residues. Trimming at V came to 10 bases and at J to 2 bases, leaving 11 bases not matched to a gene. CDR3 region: CATVPRQGAYEQYF. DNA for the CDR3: TGTGCCACCGTACCTCGACAGGGCGCCTACGAGCAGTACTTC.

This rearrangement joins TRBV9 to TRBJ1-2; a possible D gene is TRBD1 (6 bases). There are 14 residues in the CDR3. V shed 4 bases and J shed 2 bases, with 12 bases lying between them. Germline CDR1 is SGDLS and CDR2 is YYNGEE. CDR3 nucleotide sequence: TGTGCCAGCAGCCCTCGGGGGGCGAACTATGGCTACACCTTC. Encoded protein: CASSPRGANYGYTF. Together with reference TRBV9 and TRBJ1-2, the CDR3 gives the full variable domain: DSGVTQTPKHLITATGQRVTLRCSPRSGDLSVYWYQQSLDQGLQFLIQYYNGEERAKGNILERFSAQQFPDLHSELNLSSLELGDSALYFCASSPRGANYGYTFGSGTRLTVV.

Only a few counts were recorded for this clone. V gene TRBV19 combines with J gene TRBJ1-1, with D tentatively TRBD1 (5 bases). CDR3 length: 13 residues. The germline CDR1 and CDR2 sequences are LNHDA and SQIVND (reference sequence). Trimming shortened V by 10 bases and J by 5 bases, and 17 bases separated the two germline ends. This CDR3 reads CATDRRGGTEAFF. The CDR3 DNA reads TGTGCCACCGACCGGAGGGGAGGGACTGAAGCTTTCTTT.

The CDR3, as DNA: TGTGCCAGCAGCAATAGCGGGAAGACAGATACGCAGTATTTT. Translation: CASSNSGKTDTQYF. This chain links TRBV5-6 with TRBJ2-3; 8 positions agree with TRBD2. The V segment lost 4 bases and the J segment 3 bases; nucleotides outside the gene matches: 4. This CDR3 spans 14 amino acids. Germline V lookup: CDR1 SGHDT, CDR2 YYEEEE.

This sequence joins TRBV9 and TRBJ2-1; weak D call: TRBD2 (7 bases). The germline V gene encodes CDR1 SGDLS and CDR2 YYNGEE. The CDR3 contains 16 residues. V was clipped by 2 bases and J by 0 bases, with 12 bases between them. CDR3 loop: CASSVGAGASYNEQFF. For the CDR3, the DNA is TGTGCCAGCAGCGTCGGGGCGGGGGCCTCCTACAATGAGCAGTTCTTC.

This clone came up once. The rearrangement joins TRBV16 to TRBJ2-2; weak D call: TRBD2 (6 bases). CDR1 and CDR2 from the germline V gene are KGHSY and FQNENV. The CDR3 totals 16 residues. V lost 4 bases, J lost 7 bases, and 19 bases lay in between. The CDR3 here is CASSRVLAWQRGELFF. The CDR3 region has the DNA TGTGCCAGCAGCCGGGTACTAGCCTGGCAGCGCGGGGAGCTGTTTTTT.

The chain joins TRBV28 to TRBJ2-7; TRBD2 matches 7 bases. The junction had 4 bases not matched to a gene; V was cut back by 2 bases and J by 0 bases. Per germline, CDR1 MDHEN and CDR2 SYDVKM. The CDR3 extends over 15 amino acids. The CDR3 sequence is CASSLAGESSYEQYF. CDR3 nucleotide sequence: TGTGCCAGCAGTTTAGCGGGGGAAAGCTCCTACGAGCAGTACTTC.